This T cell receptor (beta chain) was recovered during a study of cytomegalovirus exposure and HLA in healthy donors. Study results and caveats: Among the most significant clusters, several appeared linked to common viral pathogens in a later analysis.

CDR3 size: 15 residues. From germline, CDR1 is SEHNR and CDR2 FQNEAQ (reference sequence). The junction had 4 bases not matched to a gene; V was cut back by 5 bases and J by 4 bases. Amplification used 60 Vbeta primers and 13 Jbeta primers. Sequencing used immunoSEQ multiplex PCR; TCRdb keeps in-frame clones, though not all of them. Of roughly 100,000 clones in the sample, over 70% were seen once. Concerning this clone: Its antigen is unidentified.

J is TRBJ1-4 and V is TRBV7-9; 10 bases match TRBD1. The sequence derives from a man in his fifties or sixties in good health and CMV-seropositive. Specimen: PBMCs. The CDR3 protein is CASSVGQGINEKLFF. CDR3 nucleotide sequence: TGTGCCAGCAGCGTGGGACAGGGGATTAATGAAAAACTGTTTTTT.